This T cell receptor beta chain comes out of a study of identical twins. Template switching added a universal primer binding site, and final cDNA carried unique molecular identifiers. A single record per CDR3 protein comes from TCRdb applying MiXCR to the 5' RACE reads. The sample includes 450,000 to 650,000 distinct CDR3 sequences, 15% of them seen just once. The CDR3 is 17 residues long. V lost 2 bases and J lost 3, with 19 bases in between. Germline V gene lookup returns CDR1 SEHNR and CDR2 FQNEAQ (reference sequence). This clonotype showed up just a few times. This sample also belongs to another study, concerning yellow fever vaccine responses in identical twins.

V gene TRBV7-9 combines with J gene TRBJ1-1; the D gene is possibly TRBD1 (5 bases). The specimen sequenced was CD4+ T cells sorted from blood. This TCR was recovered from a woman between 18 and 29 years old in good health. The CDR3 reads CASSLRDQTSRDTEAFF. The CDR3 bases are TGTGCCAGCAGCTTAAGGGACCAGACAAGTAGGGACACTGAAGCTTTCTTT. Looking up the rest from reference TRBV7-9 and TRBJ1-1 gives the full variable domain: DTGVSQNPRHKITKRGQNVTFRCDPISEHNRLYWYRQTLGQGPEFLTYFQNEAQLEKSRLLSDRFSAERPKGSFSTLEIQRTEQGDSAMYLCASSLRDQTSRDTEAFFGQGTRLTVV.